This T cell receptor beta chain derives from a study of blood T cell repertoires in COVID-19. Study as a whole: Spain, Italy and the United States supplied samples that represented acute and convalescent COVID-19.

Enrolled through a virtual design, the participants were between roughly 18 and 90 years of age and came from under 25 US areas. TCRdb's table, derived via immunoSEQ multiplex PCR, lists solely in-frame clones and lacks some. The table records a few hundred thousand clones, around 87% of them present only once. Germline CDR1 reads LGHNT; CDR2 reads FRNRAP. Deletions cut 6 bases from V and 6 bases from J, with 23 bases between. CDR3 length: 16 amino acids. This clone has just one count. The V and J genes are TRBV12-5 and TRBJ2-5; a weak D match, TRBD2 (5 bases). This sequence originates from a man between 25 and 39 years old who had recovered from COVID-19. Sample: PBMCs or T cells enriched from blood (not recorded which). CDR3 DNA sequence: TGTGCTAGTGGCCTCGTTGGAGCGGTGCTGGGAAAGACCCAGTACTTC. It translates to CASGLVGAVLGKTQYF.